Detailed here is one T cell receptor beta chain. This sample was taken from a study of CD8+ T cells in alopecia areata. Turning to the study itself: A 6-month off-drug phase came after tofacitinib, which had lasted 6 to 18 months.

Germline V gives CDR1 MNHEY, CDR2 SVGAGI. The CDR3 is 13 amino acids. The germline V and J ends were trimmed by 5 bases and 7 bases, with 14 bases remaining between them. TCR sequencing used cDNA made by reverse transcription of extracted RNA. The assay was immunoSEQ multiplex PCR, and TCRdb's table has in-frame clones only and misses some. Among hundreds of thousands of clones, 50% to 60% were seen once, and the ten largest hold 0.45%. J is TRBJ1-2 and V is TRBV6-5; possible D gene TRBD1, 5 bases. The clonotype was recovered from a human donor with alopecia areata. The specimen comprised CD4+ T cells sorted from blood, sampled at week 0. The CDR3 loop is CASSEGWGSGYTF. The CDR3 DNA sequence: TGTGCCAGCAGTGAAGGGTGGGGCTCTGGCTACACCTTC.